Reported below is one T cell receptor (beta chain). This sample was included in a study of blood T cell repertoires in COVID-19. Study context: The United States, Italy and Spain supplied acute and convalescent COVID-19 samples.

This table comes from immunoSEQ multiplex PCR, and its TCRdb copy is limited to in-frame clones, with some not included. The table includes about 90,000 clones, around 90% detected once. This receptor was identified in a human donor with active COVID-19. The donor label of this sample is uncertain. Sequencing was done on a sample of peripheral blood.

CDR3 nucleotide sequence: TGCGCCAGCAGCCAAGCCCCCGGACAGGGGGAGAGTCAGCCCCAGCATTTT. It specifies CASSQAPGQGESQPQHF. This chain links TRBV4-1 with TRBJ1-5; 10 bases map to TRBD1. V was pared by 1 base and J by 6 bases, with 9 bases of the junction left unmatched. The CDR3 has 17 amino acids. The germline CDR1 and CDR2 sequences are MGHRA and YSYEKL.